These 19 T cell receptor beta chains were sequenced from one sample in a study of T-cell reconstitution after alpha-beta-depleted transplantation in children. Preparation of the TCRbeta library was carried out with unique molecular identifiers. TCRdb used MiXCR to reprocess the PCR reads, holding one entry per CDR3 protein. The profile shows tens of thousands of distinct CDR3 sequences, roughly 4.9% of them singletons. The sample was PBMCs, mostly from graft donor cells, taken 180 days after TCRalphabeta/CD19-depleted stem cell transplant. The source of these receptors is a boy in the first two years of life who had a stem cell transplant for acute myeloid leukemia, so the T cells may come from the graft donor.

This clonotype showed up many times. The genes are TRBV19 and TRBJ1-1; D gene uncertain. Germline assignment: CDR1 LNHDA and CDR2 SQIVND (reference sequence). The CDR3 runs 15 residues. V lost 5 bases, J lost 0 bases, and 13 bases lay in between. The CDR3 nucleotides are TGTGCCAGTAGTGTTGGAAGACACCTGAACACTGAAGCTTTCTTT. Translated: CASSVGRHLNTEAFF.

This clonotype was seen at least ten times. The J gene is TRBJ1-2, the V gene TRBV29-1, with D possibly matching TRBD1 (5 bases). The CDR3 covers 13 residues. Trimming pared 5 bases from V and 6 bases from J, leaving 16 bases between. Germline values: CDR1 SQVTM, CDR2 ANQGSEA. CDR3 coding DNA: TGCAGCGTTTATCGGCAGGGAGGGAATGGCTACACCTTC. This sequence encodes CSVYRQGGNGYTF.

This clonotype was found many times. The chain has TRBV28 and TRBJ1-5; tentative D call: TRBD1 (6 bases). CDR1 is MDHEN and CDR2 is SYDVKM in the germline V gene. V was pared by 2 bases and J by 7 bases, with 15 bases between. The CDR3 runs to 15 residues. CDR3 DNA sequence: TGTGCCAGCAGTTTAGGCGGGGGCTACGGCCAGCCCCAGCATTTT. Amino acid sequence: CASSLGGGYGQPQHF.

This clonotype was found many times. This sequence joins TRBV6-5 and TRBJ2-3; D remains unclear. V lost 2 bases to trimming and J lost 8 bases, with 8 bases between them. Germline V lookup: CDR1 MNHEY, CDR2 SVGAGI. This CDR3 is 12 amino acids long. The CDR3 region is CASSYGPGTQYF. As DNA, the CDR3 is TGTGCCAGCAGTTACGGACCCGGTACGCAGTATTTT.

The chain couples TRBV5-4 to TRBJ2-3; 8 positions match TRBD2. The CDR3 loop spans 18 amino acids. The germline gives CDR1 SGHNT, CDR2 YYREEE (reference sequence). V was pared by 2 bases and J by 5 bases, with 16 bases of the junction left unmatched. CDR3 loop: CASSFLSRGGPRIDTQYF. CDR3 DNA: TGTGCCAGCAGCTTCCTCTCCCGCGGGGGGCCGAGGATAGATACGCAGTATTTT.

The V call is TRBV13, the J call TRBJ2-2, with D perhaps matching TRBD2 (6 bases). Germline V gives CDR1 PRHDT, CDR2 FYEKMQ (reference sequence). Between the trimmed V and J ends, which lost 2 bases and 7 bases, there was a span of 8 bases. This CDR3 contains 13 residues. The DNA of the CDR3 is TGTGCCAGCAGCTTACGGGGGAACGGGGAGCTGTTTTTT. This sequence encodes CASSLRGNGELFF.

There are many counts of this clonotype. CDR3 amino acids: CASSSGPYEQYV. The CDR3 nucleotides read TGTGCCAGCAGCTCAGGGCCCTACGAGCAGTACGTC. The rearrangement joins TRBV11-2 to TRBJ2-7; D is possibly TRBD1 (5 bases). The V end lost 4 bases, the J end lost 2 bases, and 6 bases lay between the germline ends. The CDR3 length is 12 residues. CDR1 and CDR2 from the germline V gene are SGHAT and FQNNGV.

This clonotype was seen at least ten times. This sequence joins TRBV5-1 and TRBJ2-1, with TRBD2 identical over 9 bases. In germline, CDR1 is SGHRS, CDR2 YFSETQ. The V and J ends lost 2 bases and 9 bases, in that order; junction bases with no gene match: 18. CDR3 length equals 18 residues. The CDR3 loop reads CASSLSGLAPTSVREQFF. CDR3 sequence (DNA): TGCGCCAGCAGCTTATCGGGACTAGCACCCACATCGGTACGTGAGCAGTTCTTC.

This clonotype has a count of ten or more. J is TRBJ1-6 and V is TRBV3-1, with D maybe TRBD1 (5 bases). Germline CDR1 and CDR2: LGHDT and YNNKEL (reference sequence). This CDR3 comprises 14 residues. Trimming stripped 6 bases from V and 8 bases from J, with 14 bases between. Here the CDR3 DNA reads TGTGCCAGCAGGGGGGGACCATGGGATTCACCCCTCCACTTT. Its protein is CASRGGPWDSPLHF.

This clonotype came up many times. The V and J genes are TRBV5-5 and TRBJ2-5; D gene ambiguous. CDR1 is SGHKS, CDR2 YYEKEE, per germline (reference sequence). This CDR3 is built from 17 residues. V lost 2 bases and J lost 1, with 18 bases in between. The CDR3 nucleotides read TGTGCCAGCAGCTTTGTGGTCGTCGCCAGACGCCAAGAGACCCAGTACTTC. Translation gives CASSFVVVARRQETQYF.

This clonotype came up many times. The V gene is TRBV10-3, the J gene TRBJ1-4; weak D call: TRBD1 (5 bases). The CDR3 runs 13 residues. V lost 6 bases, J lost 3 bases, and 8 bases lay in between. CDR1 and CDR2 from the germline V gene are ENHRY and SYGVKD. The CDR3 spells CAISGGSNEKLFF. As DNA, the CDR3 is TGTGCCATCAGCGGGGGTTCTAATGAAAAACTGTTTTTT.

This clonotype has ten or more counts. The rearrangement links TRBV30 to TRBJ2-3; D possibly corresponds to TRBD2 (5 bases). Germline lookup yields CDR1 GTSNPN and CDR2 SVGIG (reference sequence). With 0 bases removed from V and 4 bases from J, the gap between germline ends came to 8 bases. The CDR3 extends over 13 amino acids. For the CDR3, the DNA is TGTGCCTGGAGTGTGAAGCGGTCAGATACGCAGTATTTT. Its translation is CAWSVKRSDTQYF.

The rearrangement uses TRBV10-3 and TRBJ1-4; D is unclear. The CDR3 runs 14 residues. The V gene's germline CDR1 is ENHRY and CDR2 SYGVKD. V lost 3 bases, J lost 0 bases, and 5 bases lay in between. The DNA for the CDR3 is TGTGCCATCAGTGAATTAGCAACTAATGAAAAACTGTTTTTT. It encodes CAISELATNEKLFF.

The chain links TRBV4-3 to TRBJ2-2, with D uncertain. This CDR3 contains 15 residues. Deletions cut 0 bases from V and 7 bases from J, with 12 bases between. CDR1 and CDR2 (germline): LGHNA, YSLEER. The CDR3 protein is CASSQDNPAGGELFF. Written as DNA, the CDR3 is TGCGCCAGCAGCCAAGATAACCCGGCAGGCGGGGAGCTGTTTTTT.

At least ten counts were recorded for this clonotype. The chain combines TRBV18 with TRBJ1-1, with D hard to call. V was pared by 4 bases and J by 1 base, with 7 bases between. Germline V gives CDR1 KGHSH, CDR2 LQKENI. The length of the CDR3 is 13 residues. The CDR3 nucleotides read TGTGCCAGCTCACACGGGCCGAACACTGAAGCTTTCTTT. It encodes CASSHGPNTEAFF.

This clonotype was seen ten or more times. The V call is TRBV20-1, the J call TRBJ2-2; 9 bases align to TRBD1. Germline-derived CDR1 and CDR2 are DFQATT and SNEGSKA (reference sequence). The length of the CDR3 is 17 residues. The trim removed 3 bases at V and 1 base at J, leaving 9 bases unmatched. Written as DNA, the CDR3 is TGCAGTGCTAGGCCTACTCCGGGACAGGGGAACACCGGGGAGCTGTTTTTT. Its protein is CSARPTPGQGNTGELFF.

This clonotype was seen repeatedly, ten times or more. V is TRBV24-1 and J is TRBJ2-2; D unclear. V was pared by 5 bases and J by 8 bases, with 14 bases between. There are 14 residues in the CDR3. Germline lookup yields CDR1 KGHDR and CDR2 SFDVKD. CDR3 in amino acids: CATSAPARGGELFF. In nucleotides, the CDR3 is TGTGCCACCAGTGCCCCCGCCCGTGGGGGGGAGCTGTTTTTT.

This clonotype has at least ten counts. The rearrangement joins TRBV7-2 to TRBJ2-1; 10 nucleotides align to TRBD2. The CDR3 covers 17 residues. Trimming cost V 1 base and J 9 bases; bases outside gene matches: 12. Germline-derived CDR1 and CDR2 are SGHTA and FQGNSA. The CDR3 region is CASSLVGGGLAGVEQFF. CDR3 bases: TGTGCCAGCAGCTTAGTAGGGGGGGGGCTAGCGGGGGTTGAGCAGTTCTTC.

The table lists this clonotype with many counts. V and J are TRBV12-3 or TRBV12-4 and TRBJ2-2; the D is unclear. With 3 bases removed from V and 2 bases from J, the gap between germline ends came to 7 bases. The CDR3 length is 14 residues. The CDR3 reads CASSFSHNTGELFF. The CDR3 DNA sequence: TGTGCCAGCAGTTTTAGCCATAACACCGGGGAGCTGTTTTTT.